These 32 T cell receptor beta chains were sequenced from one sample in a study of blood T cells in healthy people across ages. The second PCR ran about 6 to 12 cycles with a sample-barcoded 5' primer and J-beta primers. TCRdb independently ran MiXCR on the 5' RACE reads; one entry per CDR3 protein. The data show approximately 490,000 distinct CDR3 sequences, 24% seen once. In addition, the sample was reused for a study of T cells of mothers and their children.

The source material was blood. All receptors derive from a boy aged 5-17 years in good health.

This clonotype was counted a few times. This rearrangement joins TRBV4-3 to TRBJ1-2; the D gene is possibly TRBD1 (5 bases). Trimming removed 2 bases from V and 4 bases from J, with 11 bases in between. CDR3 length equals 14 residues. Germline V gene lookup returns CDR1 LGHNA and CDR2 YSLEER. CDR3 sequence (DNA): TGCGCCAGCAGCCAAAGGACGGGGGGCTATGGCTACACCTTC. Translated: CASSQRTGGYGYTF.

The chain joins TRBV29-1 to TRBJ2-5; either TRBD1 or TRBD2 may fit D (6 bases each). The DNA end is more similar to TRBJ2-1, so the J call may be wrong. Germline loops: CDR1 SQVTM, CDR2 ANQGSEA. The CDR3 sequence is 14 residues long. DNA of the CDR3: TGCAGCGTCTCAGGGGACTTAAATTACAATGAGCAGTTCTTC. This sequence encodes CSVSGDLNYNEQFF.

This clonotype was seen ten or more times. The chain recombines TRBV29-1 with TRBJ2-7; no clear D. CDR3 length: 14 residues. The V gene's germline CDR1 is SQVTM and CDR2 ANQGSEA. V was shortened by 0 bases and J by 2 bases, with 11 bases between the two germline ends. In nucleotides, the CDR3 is TGCAGCGTTGAAGATTTTAAGAATACCTACGAGCAGTACTTC. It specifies CSVEDFKNTYEQYF.

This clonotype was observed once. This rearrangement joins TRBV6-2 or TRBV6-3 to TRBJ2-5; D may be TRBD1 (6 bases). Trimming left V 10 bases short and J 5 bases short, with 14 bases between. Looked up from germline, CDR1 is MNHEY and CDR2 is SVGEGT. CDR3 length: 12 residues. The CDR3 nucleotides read TGTGCCACTTCGACAGGCGGGGAGACCCAGTACTTC. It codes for CATSTGGETQYF.

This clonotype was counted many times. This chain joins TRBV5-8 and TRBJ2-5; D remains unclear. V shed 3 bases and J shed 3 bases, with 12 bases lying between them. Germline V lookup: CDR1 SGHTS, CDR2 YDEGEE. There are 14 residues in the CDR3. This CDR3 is CASSSGFSKETQYF. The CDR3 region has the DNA TGTGCCAGCAGCTCGGGTTTTTCAAAAGAGACCCAGTACTTC.

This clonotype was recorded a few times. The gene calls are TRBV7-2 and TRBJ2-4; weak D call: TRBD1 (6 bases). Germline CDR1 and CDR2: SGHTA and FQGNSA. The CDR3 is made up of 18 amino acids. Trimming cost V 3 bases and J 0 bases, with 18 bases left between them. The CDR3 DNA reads TGTGCCAGCAGCTTCCATCCGGGACACGTGATAGCCAAAAACATTCAGTACTTC. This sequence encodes CASSFHPGHVIAKNIQYF.

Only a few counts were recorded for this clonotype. CDR3: CASSSSGTGACNEQFF. CDR3 DNA: TGTGCCAGCAGCTCCAGTGGGACAGGGGCCTGCAATGAGCAGTTCTTC. This sequence joins TRBV7-2 and TRBJ2-1; 10 nucleotides agree with TRBD1. Germline-derived CDR1 and CDR2 are SGHTA and FQGNSA. The CDR3 runs 16 residues. Germline trimming cut 4 bases from V and 6 bases from J; bases unmatched to any gene: 9. Complete variable domain (other parts from reference TRBV7-2 and TRBJ2-1): GAGVSQSPSNKVTEKGKDVELRCDPISGHTALYWYRQSLGQGLEFLIYFQGNSAPDKSGLPSDRFSAERTGGSVSTLTIQRTQQEDSAVYLCASSSSGTGACNEQFFGPGTRLTVL.

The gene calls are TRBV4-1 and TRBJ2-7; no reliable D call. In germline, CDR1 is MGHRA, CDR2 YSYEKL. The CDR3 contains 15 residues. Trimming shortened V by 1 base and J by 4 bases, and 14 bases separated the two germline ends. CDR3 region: CASSQVGRGRYEQYF. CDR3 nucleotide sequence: TGCGCCAGCAGCCAAGTGGGCCGTGGGCGATACGAGCAGTACTTC.

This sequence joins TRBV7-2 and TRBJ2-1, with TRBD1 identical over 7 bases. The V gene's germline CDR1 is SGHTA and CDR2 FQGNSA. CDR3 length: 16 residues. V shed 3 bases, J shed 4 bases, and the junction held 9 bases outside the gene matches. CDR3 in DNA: TGTGCCAGCAGCTTCCATAGGGGACAGCCTTACAATGAGCAGTTCTTC. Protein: CASSFHRGQPYNEQFF.

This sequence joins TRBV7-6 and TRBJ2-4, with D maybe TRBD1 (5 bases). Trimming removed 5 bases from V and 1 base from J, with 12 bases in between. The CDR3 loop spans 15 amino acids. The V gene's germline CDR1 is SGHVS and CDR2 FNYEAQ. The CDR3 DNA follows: TGTGCCAGCAGCCCAGGGTCAGGGGCCAAAAACATTCAGTACTTC. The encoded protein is CASSPGSGAKNIQYF.

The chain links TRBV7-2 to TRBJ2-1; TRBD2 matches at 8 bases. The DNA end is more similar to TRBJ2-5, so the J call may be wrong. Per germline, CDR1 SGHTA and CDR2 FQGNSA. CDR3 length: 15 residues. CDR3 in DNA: TGTGCCAGCAGCTTAGGGCGGGGGGTTGAGGAGACCCAGTACTTC. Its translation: CASSLGRGVEETQYF.

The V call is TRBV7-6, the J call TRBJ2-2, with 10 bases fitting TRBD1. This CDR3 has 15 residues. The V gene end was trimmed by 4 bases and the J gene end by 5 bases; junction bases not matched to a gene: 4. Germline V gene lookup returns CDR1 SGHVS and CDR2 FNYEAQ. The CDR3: CASSSRTGGTGELFF. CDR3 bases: TGTGCCAGCAGCTCCAGGACAGGGGGAACCGGGGAGCTGTTTTTT.

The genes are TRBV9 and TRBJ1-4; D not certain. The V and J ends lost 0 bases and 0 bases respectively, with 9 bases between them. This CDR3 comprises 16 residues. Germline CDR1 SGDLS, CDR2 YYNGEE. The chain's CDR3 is CASSVEGGATNEKLFF. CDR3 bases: TGTGCCAGCAGCGTAGAGGGCGGTGCAACTAATGAAAAACTGTTTTTT.

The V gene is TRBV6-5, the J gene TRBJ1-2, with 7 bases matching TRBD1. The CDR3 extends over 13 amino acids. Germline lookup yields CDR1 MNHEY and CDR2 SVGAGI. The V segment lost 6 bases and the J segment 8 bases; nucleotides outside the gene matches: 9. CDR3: CASRGTGVGGYTF. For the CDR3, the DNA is TGTGCCAGCAGGGGTACAGGGGTAGGAGGCTACACCTTC.

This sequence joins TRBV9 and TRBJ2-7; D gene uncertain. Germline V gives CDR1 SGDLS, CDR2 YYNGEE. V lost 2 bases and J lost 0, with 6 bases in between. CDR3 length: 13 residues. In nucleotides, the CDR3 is TGTGCCAGCAGCGTTTCAAGCTCCTACGAGCAGTACTTC. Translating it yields CASSVSSSYEQYF. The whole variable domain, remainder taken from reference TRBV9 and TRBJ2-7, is DSGVTQTPKHLITATGQRVTLRCSPRSGDLSVYWYQQSLDQGLQFLIQYYNGEERAKGNILERFSAQQFPDLHSELNLSSLELGDSALYFCASSVSSSYEQYFGPGTRLTVT.

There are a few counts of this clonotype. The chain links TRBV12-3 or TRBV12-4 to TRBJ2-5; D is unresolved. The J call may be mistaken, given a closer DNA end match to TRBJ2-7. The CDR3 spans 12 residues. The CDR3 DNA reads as TGTGCCAGCAGTTTCAGAAAGTACGAGCAGTACTTC. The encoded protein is CASSFRKYEQYF.

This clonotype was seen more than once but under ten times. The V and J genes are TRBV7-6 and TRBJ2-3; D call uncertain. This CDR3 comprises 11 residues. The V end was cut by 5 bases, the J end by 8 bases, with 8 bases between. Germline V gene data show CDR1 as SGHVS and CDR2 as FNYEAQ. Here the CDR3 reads CASSTDGTQYF. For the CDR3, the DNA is TGTGCCAGCAGCACCGATGGTACGCAGTATTTT.

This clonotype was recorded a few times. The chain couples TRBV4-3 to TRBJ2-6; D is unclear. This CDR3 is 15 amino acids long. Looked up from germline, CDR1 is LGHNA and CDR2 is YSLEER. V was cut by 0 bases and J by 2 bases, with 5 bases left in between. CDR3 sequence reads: CASSQDETGANVLTF. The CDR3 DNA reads TGCGCCAGCAGCCAAGATGAGACTGGGGCCAACGTCCTGACTTTC.

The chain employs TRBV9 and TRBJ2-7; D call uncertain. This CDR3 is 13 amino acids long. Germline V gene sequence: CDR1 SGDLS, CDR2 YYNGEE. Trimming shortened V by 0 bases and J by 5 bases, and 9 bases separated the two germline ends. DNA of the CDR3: TGTGCCAGCAGCGTAGGAGGTTTGGACGAGCAGTACTTC. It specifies CASSVGGLDEQYF.

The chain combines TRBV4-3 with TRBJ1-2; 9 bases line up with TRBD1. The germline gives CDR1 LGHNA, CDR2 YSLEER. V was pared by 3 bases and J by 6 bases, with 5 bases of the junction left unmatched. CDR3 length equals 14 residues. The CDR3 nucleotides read TGCGCCAGCAGCCAGGCCGGGACAGGGAATGGCTACACCTTC. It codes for CASSQAGTGNGYTF.

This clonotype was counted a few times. CDR3 loop: CASSLDRASTEAFF. The CDR3 DNA reads as TGTGCCAGCAGCTTGGACAGGGCTAGCACTGAAGCTTTCTTT. The chain links TRBV6-6 to TRBJ1-1; 8 bases line up with TRBD1. This CDR3 contains 14 residues. The ends lost 6 bases at V and 4 bases at J; junction bases unmatched: 7. Germline V gene lookup returns CDR1 MNHNY and CDR2 SVGAGI (reference sequence).

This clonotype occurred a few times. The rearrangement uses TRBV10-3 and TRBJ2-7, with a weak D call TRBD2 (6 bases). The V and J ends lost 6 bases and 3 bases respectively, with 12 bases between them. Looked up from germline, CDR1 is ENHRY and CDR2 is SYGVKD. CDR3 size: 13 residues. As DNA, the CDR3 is TGTGCCATCAGGGGATTCGGGGGCTACGAGCAGTACTTC. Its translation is CAIRGFGGYEQYF.

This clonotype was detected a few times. The CDR3 DNA reads as TGTGCCAGCAGTCTGGAAGAGGTAGCTTTCTTT. This sequence encodes CASSLEEVAFF. This chain links TRBV28 with TRBJ1-1; D unclear. Trimming stripped 5 bases from V and 10 bases from J, with 11 bases between. CDR1 and CDR2 from the germline V gene are MDHEN and SYDVKM. This CDR3 is 11 amino acids long.

The CDR3 region has the DNA TGTGCCATCAGACCAATGGGGAACACTGAAGCTTTCTTT. Residues: CAIRPMGNTEAFF. V and J are TRBV10-3 and TRBJ1-1, with unresolved D. This CDR3 comprises 13 residues. Germline V gene sequence: CDR1 ENHRY, CDR2 SYGVKD. V was trimmed by 6 bases and J by 1 base, leaving 9 bases between them.

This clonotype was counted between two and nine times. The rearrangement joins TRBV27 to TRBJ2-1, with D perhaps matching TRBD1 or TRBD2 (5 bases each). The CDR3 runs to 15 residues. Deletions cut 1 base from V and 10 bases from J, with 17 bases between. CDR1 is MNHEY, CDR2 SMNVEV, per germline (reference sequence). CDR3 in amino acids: CASSLWGFPIAEQFF. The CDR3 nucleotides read TGTGCCAGCAGTTTATGGGGGTTCCCAATTGCGGAGCAGTTCTTC.

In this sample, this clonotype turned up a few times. The CDR3 region has the DNA TGCGCCAGCAGCTTGGACGGGACAGGCTATGGCTACACCTTC. Translated, it gives CASSLDGTGYGYTF. This chain connects TRBV5-1 to TRBJ1-2; 8 positions agree with TRBD1. The germline V gene has CDR1 SGHRS and CDR2 YFSETQ. The CDR3 spans 14 residues. V gave up 0 bases and J gave up 4 bases; unmatched junction bases: 2. Complete variable domain (other parts from reference TRBV5-1 and TRBJ1-2): KAGVTQTPRYLIKTRGQQVTLSCSPISGHRSVSWYQQTPGQGLQFLFEYFSETQRNKGNFPGRFSGRQFSNSRSEMNVSTLELGDSALYLCASSLDGTGYGYTFGSGTRLTVV.

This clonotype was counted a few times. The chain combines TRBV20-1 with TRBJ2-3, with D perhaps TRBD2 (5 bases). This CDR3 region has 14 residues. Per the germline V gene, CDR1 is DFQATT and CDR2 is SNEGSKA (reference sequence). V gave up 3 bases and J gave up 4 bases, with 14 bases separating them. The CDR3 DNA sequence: TGCAGTGCTAGGGACTTTACCTCCGCAGATACGCAGTATTTT. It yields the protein CSARDFTSADTQYF.

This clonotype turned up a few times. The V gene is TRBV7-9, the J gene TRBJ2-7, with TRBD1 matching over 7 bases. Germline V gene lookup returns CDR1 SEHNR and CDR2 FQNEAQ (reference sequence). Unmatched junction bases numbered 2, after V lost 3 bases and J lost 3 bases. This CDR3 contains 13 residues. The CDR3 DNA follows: TGTGCCAGCAGCTTGACAGGGCTCTACGAGCAGTACTTC. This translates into CASSLTGLYEQYF.

The CDR3: CASSLASGGAYRETQYF. For the CDR3, the DNA is TGTGCCAGCAGCTTAGCTAGCGGGGGGGCCTACCGTGAGACCCAGTACTTC. The rearrangement joins TRBV7-2 to TRBJ2-5; 11 bases map to TRBD2. The germline V gene encodes CDR1 SGHTA and CDR2 FQGNSA. The CDR3 contains 17 residues. V was clipped by 0 bases and J by 5 bases; unmatched bases: 8.

The CDR3 loop is CSGRSQNNEQFF. Written as DNA, the CDR3 is TGCAGTGGCAGGTCACAGAACAATGAGCAGTTCTTC. The chain couples TRBV20-1 to TRBJ2-1, with no clear D. The ends were cut back, 7 bases at V and 5 bases at J, with 12 bases in the middle. This CDR3 is 12 amino acids long. CDR1 is DFQATT, CDR2 SNEGSKA, per germline (reference sequence).

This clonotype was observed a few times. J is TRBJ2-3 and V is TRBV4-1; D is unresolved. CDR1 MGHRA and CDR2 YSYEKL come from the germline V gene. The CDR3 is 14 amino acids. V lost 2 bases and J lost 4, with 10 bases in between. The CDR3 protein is CASSQHARADTQYF. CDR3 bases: TGCGCCAGCAGCCAACATGCTAGGGCAGATACGCAGTATTTT.

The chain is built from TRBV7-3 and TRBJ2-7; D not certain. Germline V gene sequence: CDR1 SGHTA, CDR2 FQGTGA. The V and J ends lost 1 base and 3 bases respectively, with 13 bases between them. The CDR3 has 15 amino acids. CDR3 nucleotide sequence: TGTGCCAGCAGCTTAAGAGACGGAGCCGACTACGAGCAGTACTTC. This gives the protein CASSLRDGADYEQYF.